These T cell receptor beta chains were read from a single sample in a study of blood T cell repertoires in COVID-19. Using immunoSEQ multiplex PCR, the repertoire was profiled, and TCRdb retains in-frame clones only, with some absent. Here the sample spans tens of thousands of clones, just under 90% being singletons. Sequencing used peripheral blood. The receptors originated from a woman older than 75 with active COVID-19. The CDR3 runs from the conserved cysteine through the conserved F or W. The D gene is left open where the match is weak. The size field is filled for only some rows; it gives once, few, many or a size class.

TRBV19	TRBJ2-5	.	.	CASSIGPEETQYF	TGTGCCAGTAGTATAGGCCCAGAAGAGACCCAGTACTTC
TRBV6-2/TRBV6-3	TRBJ2-7	.	.	CASSYSQESSYEQYF	TGTGCCAGCAGTTATTCACAGGAATCCTCCTACGAGCAGTACTTC
TRBV9	TRBJ2-2	.	.	CASSVSGGSTGELFF	TGTGCCAGCAGCGTATCCGGGGGTTCCACCGGGGAGCTGTTTTTT
TRBV28	TRBJ1-4	.	.	CASSPRGGYSEKLFF	TGTGCCAGCAGTCCCCGCGGGGGATATAGTGAAAAACTGTTTTTT
TRBV28	TRBJ2-3	.	.	CASSLSGGDPDTQYF	TGTGCCAGCAGTTTAAGCGGAGGAGATCCAGATACGCAGTATTTT
TRBV2	TRBJ1-6	.	once	CASSSQGHNSPLHF	TGTGCCAGCAGTTCCCAGGGGCATAATTCACCCCTCCACTTT
TRBV28	TRBJ1-4	.	.	CASTHSRSLNEKLFF	TGTGCCAGCACTCACAGCAGGTCGCTTAATGAAAAACTGTTTTTT
TRBV5-1	TRBJ2-1	TRBD1	once	CASSLQPQGVTYNEQFF	TGCGCCAGCAGCCTCCAACCTCAGGGGGTCACCTACAATGAGCAGTTCTTC
TRBV5-1	TRBJ2-1	TRBD1	.	CASKPGTGTYNEQFF	TGCGCCAGCAAACCCGGGACAGGGACTTACAATGAGCAGTTCTTC
TRBV18	TRBJ2-7	.	once	CASSRRETVYEQYF	TGTGCCAGCTCACGTCGGGAGACGGTCTACGAGCAGTACTTC
TRBV30	TRBJ1-1	.	.	CAWSRDRRNTEAFF	TGTGCCTGGAGTAGAGACAGAAGGAACACTGAAGCTTTCTTT
TRBV10-3	TRBJ2-1	TRBD1	.	CAISADRVNEQFF	TGTGCCATCAGTGCGGACAGGGTCAATGAGCAGTTCTTC
TRBV9	TRBJ2-5	.	.	CASSVVKQAQETQYF	TGTGCCAGCAGCGTAGTCAAACAGGCCCAAGAGACCCAGTACTTC
TRBV3-1/TRBV3-2	TRBJ2-3	TRBD2	.	CASSQGAGGSTDTQYF	TGTGCCAGCAGCCAAGGTGCGGGGGGTAGCACAGATACGCAGTATTTT
TRBV19	TRBJ1-6	TRBD1	once	CASSIAETGVLPLHF	TGTGCCAGTAGTATAGCCGAGACAGGGGTTCTGCCCCTCCACTTT
TRBV7-8	TRBJ2-1	.	.	CASSLVGGGSAAEQFF	TGTGCCAGCAGCTTAGTAGGGGGAGGGAGTGCAGCTGAGCAGTTCTTC
TRBV7-9	TRBJ2-3	.	.	CASSLHGSADTQYF	TGTGCCAGCAGCTTACACGGGAGCGCAGATACGCAGTATTTT
TRBV19	TRBJ2-3	TRBD1	.	CASSNPGQGRPTDTQYF	TGTGCCAGTAGTAACCCGGGACAGGGGCGCCCTACAGATACGCAGTATTTT
TRBV19	TRBJ2-7	.	.	CASSIGVAPPTYEQYF	TGTGCCAGTAGTATCGGGGTTGCCCCACCTACCTACGAGCAGTACTTC
TRBV6-5	TRBJ1-1	.	.	CASRRRERGTEAFF	TGTGCCAGCAGGCGACGGGAGAGGGGCACTGAAGCTTTCTTT
TRBV27	TRBJ1-2	TRBD1	few	CASSEHREDRVGYTF	TGTGCCAGCAGTGAACACCGGGAAGACAGGGTTGGCTACACCTTC
TRBV28	TRBJ2-7	.	.	CASGHSYEQYF	TGTGCCAGCGGCCATTCCTACGAGCAGTACTTC
TRBV30	TRBJ1-2	TRBD1	.	CAWSVGRGLNGYTF	TGTGCCTGGAGTGTGGGCAGGGGGCTGAATGGCTACACCTTC
TRBV20-1	TRBJ2-5	TRBD1	.	CSGQGQETQYF	TGCAGTGGACAGGGCCAAGAGACCCAGTACTTC